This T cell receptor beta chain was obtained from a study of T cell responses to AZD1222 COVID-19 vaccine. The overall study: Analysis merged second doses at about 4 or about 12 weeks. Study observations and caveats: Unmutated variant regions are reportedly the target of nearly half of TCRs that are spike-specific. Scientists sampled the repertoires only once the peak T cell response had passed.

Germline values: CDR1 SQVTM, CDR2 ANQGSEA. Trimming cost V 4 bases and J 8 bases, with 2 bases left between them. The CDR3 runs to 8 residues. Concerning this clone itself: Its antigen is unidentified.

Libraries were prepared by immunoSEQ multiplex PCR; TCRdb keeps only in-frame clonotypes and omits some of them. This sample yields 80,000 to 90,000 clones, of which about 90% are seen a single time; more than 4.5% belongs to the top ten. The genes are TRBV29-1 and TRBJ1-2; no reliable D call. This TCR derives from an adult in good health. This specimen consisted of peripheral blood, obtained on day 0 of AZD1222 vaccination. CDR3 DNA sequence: TGCAGCGTTGGGGGCTACACCTTC. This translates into CSVGGYTF. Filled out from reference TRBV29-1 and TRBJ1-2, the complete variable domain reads SAVISQKPSRDICQRGTSLTIQCQVDSQVTMMFWYRQQPGQSLTLIATANQGSEATYESGFVIDKFPISRPNLTFSTLTVSNMSPEDSSIYLCSVGGYTFGSGTRLTVV.